This T cell receptor beta chain was obtained from a study of cytomegalovirus exposure and HLA in healthy donors (dated by TCRdb to about 2017). With regard to the full study: An earlier analysis of 587 of the donors reported under 300 Gb of sequence data and about 120 million unique TCR beta sequences obtained from around 170 million T cells. All discovery cohort repertoires had been generated using a single sequencing platform. An earlier analysis of fewer than 700 of the donors applied high-throughput TCR beta sequencing to assess whether each TCR beta V gene segment acted as functional or pseudogenic. Across 398 genotyped donors of the cohort, an average of about 220,000 unique TCR beta nucleotide sequences per donor were sequenced, and roughly a sixth of those sequences were non-productive. A later analysis re-analyzed previously published TCR beta repertoires from approximately 700 donors and added high-resolution HLA genotyping to study TCR occurrence patterns. Among the roughly 400 genotyped donors, around 81% belonged to the genetic ancestry cluster associated with self-reported Caucasian donors. The study combined high-throughput TCR immunosequencing, statistical association of individual TCRs with disease status, and machine learning to predict cytomegalovirus infection status. Four to six DR-DQ haplotypes were handled as single units for association and clustering, since linkage in the cohort was strong. A later genetic analysis used genome-wide SNP genotypes for about three fifths of the roughly 700 donors, treating that subset as a discovery cohort. Donor age, sex, ethnicity and CMV serostatus were collected together with the repertoire data. The study profiled the T cell repertoires of 666 subjects by immunosequencing and related them to cytomegalovirus serostatus. Typing coverage differed by locus: A, B, C, DRB1 and DQB1 were typed in roughly 620-640 donors, DQA1 in about 560, DPA1 in around 580, and DPB1 in about 450. An early release covering about 600 HLA-typed donors comprised 300 to 350 gigabases of sequencing data and around 80 million unique TCR sequences. Class I and class II HLA loci were covered by the typing at four-digit resolution. The study was designed to test whether signatures of past pathogen exposure could be identified by cataloging public T cell receptors. Rather than using new phenotypic data, the later analysis identified candidate immune exposures from TCR beta sequences and from how often those sequences occurred across donors. A separate validation cohort of over a hundred different subjects was used in addition to the approximately 610-subject first cohort.

What the study reported, not specific to this receptor: The authors suggested that the approach could potentially be extended to other disease states and immunological phenotypes. Specific HLA alleles were associated with around 18,000 TCR beta sequences at a false discovery rate of 0.05 in a later analysis. Around 16 rarely observed V segments, including chromosome 9 orphons, were excluded from the earlier analysis of about 610 of the donors because counts were too low. Cytomegalovirus status was reported to be diagnosed by the classifier with high specificity and sensitivity in both the original and validation cohorts. A further reported finding was that TCR beta sequences accurately predicted the HLA-A and HLA-B alleles for most subjects in the first cohort. According to a later analysis, parvovirus B19, influenza, CMV and Epstein-Barr virus appeared linked to several top co-occurrence clusters. A later analysis found that HLA-associated TCR beta chains were more clonally expanded and had lower generation probabilities than equally common non-associated chains. According to a later genetic analysis, donors in an Asian-associated ancestry cluster had fewer N-insertions in productive TCRs than the approximately 630-donor mean. Presence/absence analyses assumed roughly uniform sequencing depth across donors, an assumption that may not hold. In an earlier analysis of about 540 of the donors, most TCR beta V segments were observed in productive rearrangements about 90% or about 30% of the time, broadly matching IMGT annotations. Most TCR sequences were observed very rarely across donors, whereas some public TCRs were present in many individuals. Some IMGT-functional V segments, including TRBV6-2 and TRBV6-3, could not be distinguished by the 87-base-pair reads and were therefore excluded. For the cohort, immune exposure information was limited to CMV serostatus. Linkage disequilibrium might explain the correlated functional status among segregating V segments, but an unknown experimental factor could not be ruled out. A cluster of highly shared sequence variants was judged likely to be a technical artifact of the sequencing pipeline. This cohort had only TCR beta chains sequenced, and the lack of alpha or paired-chain data limited which features could be detected. In a later analysis, TCR association rates were found to vary across HLA loci, with the most associated TCRs seen for DRB1 alleles and the fewest for HLA-C alleles. When HLA alleles, especially DR and DQ, strongly co-occurred, TCR associations were difficult to assign to individual alleles. Because HLA typing was unavailable for some donors at each locus, only the typed subset was used in association tests. A few of the identified cytomegalovirus-associated TCR beta chains were confirmed in vitro to be specific for cytomegalovirus antigens. In a later analysis, most CMV-associated TCR beta chains were found to appear HLA-restricted, with HLA associations seemingly driven largely by CMV exposure. In the study, approximately 150 TCR beta chains were listed as associated with cytomegalovirus. A later genetic analysis associated a missense DCLRE1C variant with V-gene and J-gene trimming of TCR beta chains, and an independent cohort replicated the association.

A note on this clone: Its antigen remains unidentified. The input lacks base qualities; no much larger clone sits a single base away.

The cohort was made up of under 800 healthy bone marrow donors. At the time of sampling, every cohort member was nominally healthy, though immune exposures that went unrecorded were likely present. The donor tested CMV seronegative, placing the donor among the approximately 360 seronegative members of the cohort. Every donor gave a peripheral blood sample, and the peripheral blood mononuclear cells from that sample were used for TCR beta sequencing. The Qiagen DNeasy Blood Extraction Kit was used to extract genomic DNA from the blood cell samples. The library came from the immunoSEQ multiplex PCR assay. The multiplex PCR relied on a mix of 60 forward primers for TCR Vbeta segments and 13 reverse primers for TCR Jbeta segments. The CDR3 region of rearranged TCR beta genes was amplified from genomic DNA with a multiplex PCR assay. On the Illumina HiSeq System, the amplified TCR beta libraries were sequenced as 87-base-pair reads. The authors' analysis ran thus. Across the 666 repertoires, a later analysis counted tens of millions of unique TCR beta chains, 8.5 million to 12 million of which were shared by at least two donors. Raw reads were error-corrected and collapsed into unique sequences with a nearest-neighbor algorithm that merged closely related sequences to remove PCR and sequencing errors. To assign V, D and J gene segments, CDR3 sequences were aligned to IMGT reference sequences. For a sequence to be retained, at least a six-nucleotide match to both a V gene segment and a J gene segment was required. Rearrangements were classified as productive when the CDR3 lacked stop codons and remained in frame with V and J, and all other rearrangements were classified as non-productive. Following IMGT convention, CDR3 was defined as the stretch from the second conserved V-encoded cysteine up to the conserved J-encoded phenylalanine. The earlier analysis of fewer than 700 of the donors excluded sequences that lacked an unambiguous match to a single V gene segment. In an earlier analysis of almost 600 of the donors, a V segment was called functional when productive rearrangements were above 56.7%, and segregating when the standard deviation between donors exceeded 5%. A statistical classification framework was developed to diagnose cytomegalovirus status using the catalog of TCR beta chain sequences. V and J gene assignment, in a later analysis, came from comparing TCR nucleotide sequences with IMGT/GENE-DB human TR gene sequences. Using the TCRdist pipeline, a later analysis assigned CDR3 sequences along with most-parsimonious VDJ recombination scenarios. In a later analysis, each TCR beta chain was defined by its CDR3 amino acid sequence together with its V-gene family, and reads lacking a unique V-gene family were excluded. A later analysis removed several hundred highly shared, low-generation-probability nucleotide sequences to deal with suspected cross-contamination and a sequencing artifact. In a later analysis, a clonal expansion index was calculated for each public chain from normalized within-repertoire ranks of inferred template counts. In a later analysis, generation probabilities were computed using a VDJ recombination model fitted to out-of-frame rearrangements, and the results were checked against IGoR. Hypergeometric tests were used in a later analysis to score TCR-TCR, TCR-HLA and TCR-CMV co-occurrence, with a repertoire-size bias correction applied to the TCR pairs. False discovery rates were estimated in a later analysis by permuting HLA or CMV assignments 20 times. In a later analysis, co-occurring TCRs were grouped with DBSCAN, and TCRdist sequence similarity was added when clustering was performed within HLA-allele-positive subsets. Co-occurrence clustering excluded repertoires with fewer than 30,000 or more than 120,000 public chains, plus five with anomalous nucleotide sharing. The table was pulled from immuneACCESS by TCRdb, which kept in-frame rearrangements only. Such tables lose some clones; where checked, under half of the loss comes from unresolved V genes, and the rest has no known cause. V and J calls and clone size are as listed in that table; D and trimming were resolved from the DNA. Here the sample has 130,000 or so clones; just under 85% occur a single time. The leading ten clones occupy approximately 1.9% of the sample.

The V and J ends are trimmed by 1 base and 1 base, leaving 10 bases between them. The CDR3 spans 15 residues, from the cysteine through the phenylalanine. The read is trimmed to its CDR3 DNA, 45 bases read in frame from base 1. Looking up the germline V gene (reference sequence) yields CDR1 MNHEY and CDR2 SMNVEV. Material: PBMCs. The receptor was derived from a woman between 40 and 50 years old in good health and CMV-seronegative. In this chain, TRBV27 is recombined with TRBJ1-1, with no confident D gene call. The CDR3 protein is CASSLYSRWNTEAFF. The sequenced DNA: TGTGCCAGCAGTTTATACAGCCGGTGGAACACTGAAGCTTTCTTT.